This TCR beta chain was documented in a study of blood T cell repertoires in COVID-19. The CDR3 has 13 residues. The V end was cut by 2 bases, the J end by 2 bases, with 6 bases between. Germline loops: CDR1 KGHSH, CDR2 LQKENI. This clone is a singleton in its sample. The assay was immunoSEQ multiplex PCR, and TCRdb's table has in-frame clones only and misses some. The repertoire has about 68,000 clones, 75% to 90% of them found once; the top ten carry over 7.5%. This clonotype was sampled from a man aged 30 to 45 with acute or convalescent COVID-19. The chain uses TRBV18 and TRBJ1-2, with D unclear. Sequences were obtained from peripheral blood. CDR3 bases: TGTGCCAGCTCACCAAAGGAGAACTATGGCTACACCTTC. This codes for CASSPKENYGYTF.